One sample yielded the 7 T cell receptor beta chains listed below, sequenced in a study of T cells expressing NK-cell markers. Following a re-call of the 5' RACE reads, TCRdb has one entry per CDR3 protein and lacks DNA. This sample carries about 460,000 distinct CDR3 sequences, with 1.4% to 1.5% going to the ten biggest clones. The source material was blood T cells: a sorted CD56 or NKG2C T cell subset, CD4+ or CD8+ T cells, or bulk PBMC T cells (not recorded which). The receptor set was obtained from a woman aged 45-59 years in good health.

The V gene is TRBV12-3 or TRBV12-4, the J gene TRBJ2-2; TCRdb's D gene call, TRBD2, goes unchecked for lack of DNA. CDR3 length equals 17 residues. This CDR3 is CASSLSLGLAGAGELFF.

The chain employs TRBV6-5 and TRBJ2-2; the D call from TCRdb, TRBD2, cannot be confirmed without DNA. Germline values: CDR1 MNHEY, CDR2 SVGAGI. This CDR3 spans 15 amino acids. CDR3 sequence: CASSFRGRNTGELFF.

CDR3 sequence: CASSQVGQGIGAFF. The chain joins TRBV4-1 to TRBJ1-1; the D call of TRBD1 rests on TCRdb alone, since no DNA is present to check it. Germline CDR1 is MGHRA and CDR2 is YSYEKL. The CDR3 contains 14 residues.

J is TRBJ1-6 and V is TRBV6-5; the TRBD1 assignment by TCRdb is unverifiable without DNA. Germline V gene sequence: CDR1 MNHEY, CDR2 SVGAGI. This CDR3 is built from 15 residues. CDR3 residues: CASSYGDTDNSPLHF.

The rearrangement links TRBV28 to TRBJ2-1; the D gene TCRdb calls, TRBD1, cannot be checked with no DNA. The germline gives CDR1 MDHEN, CDR2 SYDVKM. The CDR3 consists of 13 residues. Here the CDR3 reads CAAQGPGTGEQFF.

The chain employs TRBV16 and TRBJ2-4; TCRdb indicates TRBD1, and absent DNA this call remains unverified. This CDR3 comprises 13 residues. CDR1 is KGHSY and CDR2 is FQNENV in the germline V gene. The CDR3: CASSQRQGIIQYF. Full variable domain (missing parts from reference TRBV16 and TRBJ2-4): GEEVAQTPKHLVRGEGQKAKLYCAPIKGHSYVFWYQQVLKNEFKFLISFQNENVFDETGMPKERFSAKCLPNSPCSLEIQATKLEDSAVYFCASSQRQGIIQYFGAGTRLSVL.

The chain has TRBV3-1 and TRBJ1-4. The CDR3 is made up of 15 amino acids. The germline CDR1 and CDR2 sequences are LGHDT and YNNKEL (reference sequence). The CDR3 loop is CASSPLGATNEKLFF.